The 19 T cell receptor beta chains in this list originate from one sample, sequenced in a study of shared clonotypes between healthy human individuals. TCRdb keeps only in-frame clones here, not all; method: immunoSEQ multiplex PCR. The sample has under 2.5 million clones; roughly 92% are singletons. The specimen was naive CD4+ T cells from PBMCs. Subset: CD45RA+ positively selected. All receptors derive from a man younger than 35 in good health. Some clones in this sample may be carry-over from other donors' samples.

This sequence joins TRBV12-5 and TRBJ2-3; TRBD2 agrees at 16 bases. V was clipped by 6 bases and J by 8 bases; unmatched bases: 8. The CDR3 is 16 amino acids. Looked up from germline, CDR1 is LGHNT and CDR2 is FRNRAP. CDR3 in DNA: TGTGCTAGTGGAACCGGGACTAGCGGGAGGGCCGCTACGCAGTATTTT. Its protein product is CASGTGTSGRAATQYF.

The gene calls are TRBV6-1 and TRBJ1-5, with TRBD1 as a possible D gene (6 bases). This CDR3 contains 14 residues. The germline V and J ends were trimmed by 5 bases and 4 bases, with 12 bases remaining between them. Germline values: CDR1 MNHNS, CDR2 SASEGT. The CDR3 DNA follows: TGTGCCAGCAGTCAACAACAGGGTAATCAGCCCCAGCATTTT. Amino acids: CASSQQQGNQPQHF.

This chain links TRBV5-1 with TRBJ2-5; 8 nucleotides match TRBD2. The CDR3 runs 15 residues. Trimming at V came to 3 bases and at J to 5 bases, leaving 9 bases not matched to a gene. Germline V gene data show CDR1 as SGHRS and CDR2 as YFSETQ. The CDR3 spells CASSSGTRGGETQYF. The CDR3 bases are TGCGCCAGCAGCTCCGGGACTAGGGGAGGCGAGACCCAGTACTTC.

The rearrangement uses TRBV4-2 and TRBJ1-4; no definite D call. The V end was cut by 0 bases, the J end by 5 bases, with 10 bases between. The germline gives CDR1 LGHNA, CDR2 YNFKEQ. CDR3 length: 15 residues. The CDR3 reads CASSQDNNNNEKLFF. In DNA, the CDR3 is TGTGCCAGCAGCCAAGATAATAATAACAATGAAAAACTGTTTTTT.

The sample holds one count of this clone. The chain links TRBV5-6 to TRBJ1-1, with a tentative D call TRBD1 (6 bases). This CDR3 has 16 amino acids. The germline V and J ends were trimmed by 3 bases and 5 bases, with 20 bases remaining between them. Germline lookup yields CDR1 SGHDT and CDR2 YYEEEE. CDR3 nucleotide sequence: TGTGCCAGCAGCTCCCCTTTACAGGGATGGGGAACTGAAGCTTTCTTT. It yields the protein CASSSPLQGWGTEAFF. The full variable domain, rest sourced from reference TRBV5-6 and TRBJ1-1, is DAGVTQSPTHLIKTRGQQVTLRCSPKSGHDTVSWYQQALGQGPQFIFQYYEEEERQRGNFPDRFSGHQFPNYSSELNVNALLLGDSALYLCASSSPLQGWGTEAFFGQGTRLTVV.

The genes are TRBV30 and TRBJ2-1, with D perhaps matching TRBD1 or TRBD2 (5 bases each). CDR1 and CDR2 from the germline V gene are GTSNPN and SVGIG (reference sequence). The CDR3 is made up of 13 amino acids. V lost 8 bases and J 2 bases, leaving 13 bases between the germline ends. The CDR3 loop reads CAARSGPYNEQFF. In DNA form, the CDR3 reads TGTGCCGCGAGGTCGGGACCCTACAATGAGCAGTTCTTC.

The chain links TRBV5-4 to TRBJ2-1, with 7 bases that match TRBD2. The CDR3 has 18 amino acids. V was clipped by 0 bases and J by 6 bases; unmatched bases: 15. Looked up from germline, CDR1 is SGHNT and CDR2 is YYREEE (reference sequence). CDR3 DNA sequence: TGTGCCAGCAGCTTGGTTCGGCTAGCGGATGTAGCGGGCAATGAGCAGTTCTTC. It specifies CASSLVRLADVAGNEQFF.

CDR3 coding DNA: TGCGCCAGCAGCCAAGAGAAGTTTCCGGGACTAGCGGGAGGCCCAACTGGGGGGGAGCTGTTTTTT. This translates into CASSQEKFPGLAGGPTGGELFF. The rearrangement uses TRBV4-3 and TRBJ2-2; TRBD2 aligns across 15 bases. V was pared by 0 bases and J by 8 bases, with 19 bases of the junction left unmatched. The CDR3 has 22 residues. The germline V gene has CDR1 LGHNA and CDR2 YSLEER.

With regard to this clone: The same CDR3 can be traced to other DNA sequences in this sample. The rearrangement uses TRBV5-4 and TRBJ2-5; TRBD2 aligns across 10 bases. The V gene's germline CDR1 is SGHNT and CDR2 YYREEE (reference sequence). V trimming: 3 bases; J trimming: 2 bases; junction bases outside the gene matches: 4. CDR3 length: 15 residues. CDR3 in DNA: TGTGCCAGCAGCTCCGGGACTAGCGCACAAGAGACCCAGTACTTC. The encoded protein is CASSSGTSAQETQYF.

The chain has TRBV7-9 and TRBJ2-6; either TRBD1 or TRBD2 may supply D (5 bases each). Germline V gene lookup returns CDR1 SEHNR and CDR2 FQNEAQ (reference sequence). The CDR3 runs 17 residues. Trimming left V 5 bases short and J 1 base short, with 15 bases between. The CDR3 coding sequence is TGTGCCAGCAGCCGGGGCGCAGGGTTATCTGGGGCCAACGTCCTGACTTTC. Its translation: CASSRGAGLSGANVLTF.

The genes are TRBV5-1 and TRBJ2-1, with D unresolved. The CDR3 sequence is 14 residues long. Trimming stripped 4 bases from V and 9 bases from J, with 17 bases between. CDR1 is SGHRS, CDR2 YFSETQ, per germline. The CDR3 is CASSVLVGPGEQFF. CDR3 sequence (DNA): TGCGCCAGCAGCGTCCTCGTGGGCCCGGGTGAGCAGTTCTTC.

CDR3 loop: CASGPGTGYYEQYF. The CDR3 nucleotides are TGTGCCAGCGGTCCAGGGACAGGGTACTACGAGCAGTACTTC. The chain uses TRBV4-2 and TRBJ2-7; 9 bases match TRBD1. V shed 8 bases and J 3 bases; nucleotides not matched to a gene: 8. The CDR3 covers 14 residues. Germline CDR1 is LGHNA and CDR2 is YNFKEQ.

V gene TRBV19 combines with J gene TRBJ2-5; tentative D call: TRBD1 (6 bases). The end of the DNA fits TRBJ2-7 better, so the J call may be wrong. Germline-derived CDR1 and CDR2 are LNHDA and SQIVND (reference sequence). The CDR3 consists of 14 residues. CDR3 loop: CASSNEQGSYEQYF. CDR3 DNA sequence: TGTGCCAGTAGTAACGAACAGGGTTCCTACGAGCAGTACTTC.

In this sample, this clone turned up a few times. The chain carries TRBV28 and TRBJ2-2; D gene unclear. The CDR3 is 12 residues long. Germline loops: CDR1 MDHEN, CDR2 SYDVKM. V was clipped by 11 bases and J by 4 bases, with 11 bases between them. This CDR3 is CAAQASTGELFF. In DNA form, the CDR3 reads TGTGCCGCTCAGGCTTCCACCGGGGAGCTGTTTTTT.

The rearrangement joins TRBV19 to TRBJ2-2; D possibly corresponds to TRBD1 (6 bases). Germline loops: CDR1 LNHDA, CDR2 SQIVND (reference sequence). The CDR3 length is 15 residues. V shed 4 bases and J shed 0 bases, with 9 bases lying between them. The CDR3 DNA reads as TGTGCCAGTAGTACCGGGACAACGAACACCGGGGAGCTGTTTTTT. Translation: CASSTGTTNTGELFF.

This chain uses TRBV30 with TRBJ1-2; tentatively, D is TRBD1 (6 bases). This CDR3 spans 15 amino acids. Trimming took 2 bases from V and 2 from J, leaving 15 bases between them. Per germline, CDR1 GTSNPN and CDR2 SVGIG (reference sequence). For the CDR3, the DNA is TGTGCCTGGAGTTCTTACAGGACAGCCAACTATGGCTACACCTTC. Protein sequence: CAWSSYRTANYGYTF.

The genes are TRBV15 and TRBJ1-1, with D possibly being TRBD1 (6 bases). V was shortened by 1 base and J by 2 bases, with 11 bases between the two germline ends. In germline, CDR1 is LNHNV, CDR2 YYDKDF (reference sequence). The CDR3 totals 15 residues. The chain's CDR3 is CATSRVRGVNTEAFF. CDR3 sequence (DNA): TGTGCCACCAGCAGAGTCAGGGGCGTAAACACTGAAGCTTTCTTT.

This chain connects TRBV4-1 to TRBJ2-1; D is possibly TRBD2 (5 bases). Germline CDR1 reads MGHRA; CDR2 reads YSYEKL. The CDR3 loop spans 15 amino acids. Trimming shortened V by 3 bases and J by 3 bases, and 12 bases separated the two germline ends. The DNA for the CDR3 is TGCGCCAGCAGCCAGAGGGCAGCCGGCTACAATGAGCAGTTCTTC. It is translated as CASSQRAAGYNEQFF.

This clone occurred a few times. The rearrangement joins TRBV14 to TRBJ2-7, with a weak D call TRBD1 (6 bases). The CDR3 consists of 13 residues. V was cut by 4 bases and J by 5 bases, with 12 bases left in between. CDR1 and CDR2 from the germline V gene are SGHDN and FVKESK. Here the CDR3 reads CASSPPDRHEQYF. In DNA, the CDR3 is TGTGCCAGCAGCCCGCCCGACAGGCACGAGCAGTACTTC.